This entry concerns a single TCR beta chain. Its antigen is still unknown. Peripheral blood, roughly 9.3 milliliters per donor, was collected. No fewer than 6 million PBMCs went into each sample. Trimming removed 8 bases from V and 6 bases from J, with 17 bases in between. This CDR3 has 13 residues. CDR1 is DFQATT, CDR2 SNEGSKA, per germline (reference sequence). This specimen comes from a study of blood T cells in healthy people across ages. Findings and caveats of the study: It was the long-lived donors that had more naive CD4+ cells and higher diversity than aged donors.

Sample-barcoded 5' priming and a J-beta primer mix drove a second PCR of roughly 6 to 12 cycles. MiXCR, run by TCRdb on the 5' RACE reads, gives a single entry per CDR3 protein. The data hold approximately 1.5 million distinct CDR3 sequences, with 30% to 40% observed a single time. The sequenced material came from blood. This chain links TRBV20-1 with TRBJ2-4; perhaps TRBD1 as D (7 bases). The TCR sequence derives from a woman younger than 45 in good health. CDR3 in amino acids: CSQGGESRNIQYF. The CDR3 DNA sequence: TGCAGTCAGGGGGGCGAGAGTAGAAACATTCAGTACTTC.